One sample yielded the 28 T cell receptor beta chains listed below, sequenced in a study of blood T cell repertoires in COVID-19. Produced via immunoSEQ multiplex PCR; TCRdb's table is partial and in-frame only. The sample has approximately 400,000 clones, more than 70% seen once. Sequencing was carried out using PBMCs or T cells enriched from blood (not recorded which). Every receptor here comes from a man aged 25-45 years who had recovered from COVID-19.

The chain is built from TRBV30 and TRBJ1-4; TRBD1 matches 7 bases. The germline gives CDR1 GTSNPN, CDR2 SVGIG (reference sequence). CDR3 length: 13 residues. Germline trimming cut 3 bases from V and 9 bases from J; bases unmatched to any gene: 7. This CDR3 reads CAWRDGTAKKLFF. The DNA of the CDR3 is TGTGCCTGGAGGGACGGGACAGCAAAAAAACTGTTTTTT.

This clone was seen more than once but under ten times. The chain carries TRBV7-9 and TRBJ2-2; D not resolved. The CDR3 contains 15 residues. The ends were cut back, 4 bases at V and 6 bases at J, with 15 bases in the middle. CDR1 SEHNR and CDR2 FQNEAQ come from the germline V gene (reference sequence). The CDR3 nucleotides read TGTGCCAGCAGCTATATTCTGCGAGTCTCCGGGGAGCTGTTTTTT. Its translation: CASSYILRVSGELFF.

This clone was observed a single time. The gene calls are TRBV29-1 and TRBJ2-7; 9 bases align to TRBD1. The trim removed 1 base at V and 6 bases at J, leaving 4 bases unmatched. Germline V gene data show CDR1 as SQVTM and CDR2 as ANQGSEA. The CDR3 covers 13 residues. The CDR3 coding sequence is TGCAGCGTTGAAGTGGGGACAGGGTCCGAGCAGTACTTC. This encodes CSVEVGTGSEQYF.

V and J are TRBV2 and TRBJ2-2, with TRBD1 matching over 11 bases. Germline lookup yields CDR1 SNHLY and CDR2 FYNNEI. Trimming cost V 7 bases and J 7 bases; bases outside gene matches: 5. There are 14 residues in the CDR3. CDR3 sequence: CASTGQGAGGELFF. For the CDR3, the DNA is TGTGCCAGCACAGGACAGGGGGCTGGCGGGGAGCTGTTTTTT.

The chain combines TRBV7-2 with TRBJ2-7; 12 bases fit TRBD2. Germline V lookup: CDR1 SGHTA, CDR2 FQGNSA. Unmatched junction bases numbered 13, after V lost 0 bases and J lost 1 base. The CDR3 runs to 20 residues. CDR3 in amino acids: CASSLALLPSGGGPSYEQYF. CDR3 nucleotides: TGTGCCAGCAGCTTAGCGCTCCTCCCTAGCGGGGGGGGTCCGTCCTACGAGCAGTACTTC.

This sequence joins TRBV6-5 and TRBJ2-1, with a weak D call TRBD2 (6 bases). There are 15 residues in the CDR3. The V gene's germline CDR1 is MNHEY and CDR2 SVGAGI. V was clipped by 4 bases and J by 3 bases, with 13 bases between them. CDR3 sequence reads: CASSLNTGGYNEQFF. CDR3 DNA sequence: TGTGCCAGCAGTTTGAACACCGGGGGCTACAATGAGCAGTTCTTC.

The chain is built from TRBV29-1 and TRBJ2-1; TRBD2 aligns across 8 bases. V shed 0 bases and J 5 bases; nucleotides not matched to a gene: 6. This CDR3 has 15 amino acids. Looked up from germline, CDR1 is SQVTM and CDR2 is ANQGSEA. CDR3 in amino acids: CSVEDGLAGDNEQFF. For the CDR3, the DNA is TGCAGCGTTGAAGATGGGCTAGCGGGTGACAATGAGCAGTTCTTC.

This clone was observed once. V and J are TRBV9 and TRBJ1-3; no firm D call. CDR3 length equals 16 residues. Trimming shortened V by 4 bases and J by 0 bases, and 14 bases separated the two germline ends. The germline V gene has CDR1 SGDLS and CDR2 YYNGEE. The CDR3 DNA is TGTGCCAGCAGCCTGACATGGTTTGGCTCTGGAAACACCATATATTTT. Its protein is CASSLTWFGSGNTIYF.

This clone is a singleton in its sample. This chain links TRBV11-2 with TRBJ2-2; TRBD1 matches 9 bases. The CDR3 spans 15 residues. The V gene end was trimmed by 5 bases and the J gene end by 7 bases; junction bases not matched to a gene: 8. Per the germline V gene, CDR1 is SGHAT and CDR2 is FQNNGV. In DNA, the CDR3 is TGTGCCAGCAGCCGCCGGACAGGGGATCACGGGGAGCTGTTTTTT. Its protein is CASSRRTGDHGELFF.

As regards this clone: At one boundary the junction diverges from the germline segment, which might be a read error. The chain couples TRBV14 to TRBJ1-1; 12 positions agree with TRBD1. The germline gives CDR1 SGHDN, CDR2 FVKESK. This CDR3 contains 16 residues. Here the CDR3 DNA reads TGTGCCAGCAGCCCCCGGGACAGGGGGCAGAACCCTGAAGCTTTCTTT. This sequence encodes CASSPRDRGQNPEAFF.

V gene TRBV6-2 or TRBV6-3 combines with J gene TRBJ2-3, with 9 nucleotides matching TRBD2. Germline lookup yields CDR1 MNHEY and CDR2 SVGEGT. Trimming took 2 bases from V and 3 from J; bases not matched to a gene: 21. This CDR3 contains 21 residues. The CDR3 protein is CASSYVRRGGAEFGLTDTQYF. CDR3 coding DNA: TGTGCCAGCAGTTACGTCCGTCGCGGGGGGGCGGAGTTCGGCTTAACAGATACGCAGTATTTT.

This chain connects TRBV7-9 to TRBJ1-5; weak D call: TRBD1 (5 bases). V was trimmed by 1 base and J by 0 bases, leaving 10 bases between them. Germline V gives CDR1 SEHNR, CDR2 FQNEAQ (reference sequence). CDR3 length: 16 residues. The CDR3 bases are TGTGCCAGCAGCTTAGAGGGTGGGGCTAGCAATCAGCCCCAGCATTTT. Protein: CASSLEGGASNQPQHF.

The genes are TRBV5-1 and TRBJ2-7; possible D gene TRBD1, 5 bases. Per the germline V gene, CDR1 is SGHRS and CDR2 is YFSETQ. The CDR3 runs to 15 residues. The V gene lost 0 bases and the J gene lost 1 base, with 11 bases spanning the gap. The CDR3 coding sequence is TGCGCCAGCAGCTTGGAGCAGGGCCCATCCTACGAGCAGTACTTC. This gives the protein CASSLEQGPSYEQYF.

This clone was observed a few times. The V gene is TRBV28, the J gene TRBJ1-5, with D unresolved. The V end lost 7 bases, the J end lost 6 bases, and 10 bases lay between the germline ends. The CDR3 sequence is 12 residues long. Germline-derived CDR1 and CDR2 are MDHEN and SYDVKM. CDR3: CASTTRFQPQHF. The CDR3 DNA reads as TGTGCCAGCACCACTAGGTTTCAGCCCCAGCATTTT.

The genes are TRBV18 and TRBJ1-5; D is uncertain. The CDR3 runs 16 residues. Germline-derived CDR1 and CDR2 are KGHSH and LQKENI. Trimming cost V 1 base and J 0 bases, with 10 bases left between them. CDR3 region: CASSPLGGISNQPQHF. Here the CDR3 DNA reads TGTGCCAGCTCACCACTCGGCGGAATTAGCAATCAGCCCCAGCATTTT.

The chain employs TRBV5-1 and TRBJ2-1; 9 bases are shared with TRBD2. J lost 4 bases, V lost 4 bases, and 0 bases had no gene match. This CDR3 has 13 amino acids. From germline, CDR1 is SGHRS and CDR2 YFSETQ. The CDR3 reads CASSGLAYNEQFF. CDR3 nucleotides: TGCGCCAGCAGCGGACTAGCGTACAATGAGCAGTTCTTC. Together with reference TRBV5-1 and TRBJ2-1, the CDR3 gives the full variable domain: KAGVTQTPRYLIKTRGQQVTLSCSPISGHRSVSWYQQTPGQGLQFLFEYFSETQRNKGNFPGRFSGRQFSNSRSEMNVSTLELGDSALYLCASSGLAYNEQFFGPGTRLTVL.

The CDR3 sequence: CASNAGTAPKVAQYF. DNA of the CDR3: TGTGCCAGCAATGCAGGGACAGCCCCGAAGGTGGCCCAGTACTTC. The V call is TRBV27, the J call TRBJ2-5; 7 bases agree with TRBD1. V dropped 7 bases and J dropped 9; count of bases not matched to a gene: 17. This CDR3 region has 15 residues. Germline CDR1 is MNHEY and CDR2 is SMNVEV (reference sequence).

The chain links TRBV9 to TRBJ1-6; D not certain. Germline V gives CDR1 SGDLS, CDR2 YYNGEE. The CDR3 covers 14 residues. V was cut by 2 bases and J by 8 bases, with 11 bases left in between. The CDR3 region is CASSVDGRYSPLHF. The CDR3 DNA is TGTGCCAGCAGCGTTGACGGGAGATATTCACCCCTCCACTTT.

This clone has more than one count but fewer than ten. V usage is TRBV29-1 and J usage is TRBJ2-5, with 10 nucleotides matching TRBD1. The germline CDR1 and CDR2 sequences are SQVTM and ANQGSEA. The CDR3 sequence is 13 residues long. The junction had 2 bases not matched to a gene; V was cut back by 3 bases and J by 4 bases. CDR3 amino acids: CSVDRDRGETQYF. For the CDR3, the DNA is TGCAGCGTTGATCGGGACAGGGGAGAGACCCAGTACTTC.

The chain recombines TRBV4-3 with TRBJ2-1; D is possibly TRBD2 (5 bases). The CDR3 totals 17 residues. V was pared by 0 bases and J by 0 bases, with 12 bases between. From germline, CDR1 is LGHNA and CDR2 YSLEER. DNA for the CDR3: TGCGCCAGCAGCCAAGACGGAGAGGGCTTCTCCTACAATGAGCAGTTCTTC. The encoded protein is CASSQDGEGFSYNEQFF.

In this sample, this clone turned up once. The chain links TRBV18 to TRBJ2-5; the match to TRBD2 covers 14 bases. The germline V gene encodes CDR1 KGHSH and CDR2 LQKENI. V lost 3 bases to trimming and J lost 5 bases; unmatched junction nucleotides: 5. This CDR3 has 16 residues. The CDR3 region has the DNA TGTGCCAGCTCACCTCGGACTAGCGGGGGGCTTGAGACCCAGTACTTC. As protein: CASSPRTSGGLETQYF.

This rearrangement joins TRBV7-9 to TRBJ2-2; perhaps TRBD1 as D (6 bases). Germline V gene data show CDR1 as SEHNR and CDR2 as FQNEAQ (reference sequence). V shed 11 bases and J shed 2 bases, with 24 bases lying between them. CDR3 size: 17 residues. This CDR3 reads CAGNPRGTGSNTGELFF. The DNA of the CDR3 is TGTGCCGGAAACCCCAGGGGAACAGGGTCAAACACCGGGGAGCTGTTTTTT.

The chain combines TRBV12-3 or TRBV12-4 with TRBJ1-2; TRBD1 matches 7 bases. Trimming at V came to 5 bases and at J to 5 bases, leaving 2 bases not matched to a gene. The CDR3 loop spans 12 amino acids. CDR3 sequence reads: CASSLTGYGYTF. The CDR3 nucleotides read TGTGCCAGCAGTCTGACAGGGTATGGCTACACCTTC.

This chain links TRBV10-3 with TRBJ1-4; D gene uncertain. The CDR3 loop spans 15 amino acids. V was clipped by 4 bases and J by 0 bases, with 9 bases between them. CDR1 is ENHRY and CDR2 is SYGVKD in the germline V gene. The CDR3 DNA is TGTGCCATCAGTGCCAGCGTTGCAACTAATGAAAAACTGTTTTTT. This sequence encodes CAISASVATNEKLFF.

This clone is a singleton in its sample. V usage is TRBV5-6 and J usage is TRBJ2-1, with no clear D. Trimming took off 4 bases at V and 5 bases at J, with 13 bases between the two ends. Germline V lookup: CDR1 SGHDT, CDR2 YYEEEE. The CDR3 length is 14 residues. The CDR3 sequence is CASSRPGGNNEQFF. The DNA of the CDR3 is TGTGCCAGCAGCCGCCCCGGTGGTAACAATGAGCAGTTCTTC. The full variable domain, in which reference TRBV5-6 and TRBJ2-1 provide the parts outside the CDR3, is DAGVTQSPTHLIKTRGQQVTLRCSPKSGHDTVSWYQQALGQGPQFIFQYYEEEERQRGNFPDRFSGHQFPNYSSELNVNALLLGDSALYLCASSRPGGNNEQFFGPGTRLTVL.

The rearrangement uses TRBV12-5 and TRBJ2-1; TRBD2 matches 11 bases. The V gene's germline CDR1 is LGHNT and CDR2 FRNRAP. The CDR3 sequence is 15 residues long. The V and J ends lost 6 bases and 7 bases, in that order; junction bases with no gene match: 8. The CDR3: CASGSGTSGKNEQFF. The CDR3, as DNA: TGTGCTAGTGGGTCAGGGACTAGCGGAAAGAATGAGCAGTTCTTC.

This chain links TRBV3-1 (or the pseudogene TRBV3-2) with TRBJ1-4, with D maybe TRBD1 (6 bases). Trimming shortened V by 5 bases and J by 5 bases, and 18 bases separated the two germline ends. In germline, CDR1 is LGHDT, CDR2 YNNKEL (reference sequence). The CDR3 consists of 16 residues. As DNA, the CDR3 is TGTGCCAGCAGCTCACCTGAACAGGGTCGAAATGAAAAACTGTTTTTT. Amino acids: CASSSPEQGRNEKLFF.

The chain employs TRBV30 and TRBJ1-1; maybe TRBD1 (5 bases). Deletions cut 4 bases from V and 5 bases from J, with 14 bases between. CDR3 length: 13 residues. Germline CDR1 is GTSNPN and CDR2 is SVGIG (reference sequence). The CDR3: CAWTHRRGTEAFF. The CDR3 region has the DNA TGTGCCTGGACACACAGGCGGGGTACTGAAGCTTTCTTT.